A single sample is the source of the 29 T cell receptor beta chains below, sequenced in a study of blood T cell repertoires in COVID-19. The method was immunoSEQ multiplex PCR; TCRdb's version includes in-frame clones alone and lacks a portion of them. The data contain around 100,000 clones, roughly 85% of them seen just once; the ten biggest clones take up about 3%. Sample: peripheral blood. The receptors were sampled from a man aged 40-55 years with acute or convalescent COVID-19.

This clone is judged large. This chain joins TRBV27 and TRBJ1-5, with a tentative D call TRBD1 (5 bases). The V end was cut by 8 bases, the J end by 7 bases, with 15 bases between. Germline values: CDR1 MNHEY, CDR2 SMNVEV (reference sequence). This CDR3 is built from 13 residues. The CDR3 region has the DNA TGTGCCAGCGGATACTTCCGGGGGCAGCCCCAGCATTTT. Its protein product is CASGYFRGQPQHF.

The gene calls are TRBV14 and TRBJ2-7, with a weak D call TRBD2 (6 bases). The CDR3 contains 13 residues. Looked up from germline, CDR1 is SGHDN and CDR2 is FVKESK. V was shortened by 6 bases and J by 2 bases, with 11 bases between the two germline ends. CDR3 DNA sequence: TGTGCCAGCAGTCTCGGGGGTACCTACGAGCAGTACTTC. Its protein product is CASSLGGTYEQYF.

The V call is TRBV29-1, the J call TRBJ1-2; TRBD1 might be the D (5 bases). Germline assignment: CDR1 SQVTM and CDR2 ANQGSEA. The V and J ends lost 4 bases and 3 bases respectively, with 15 bases between them. The CDR3 contains 14 residues. The CDR3 DNA follows: TGCAGCGTTGGAACAGGCGCACTTCACTATGGCTACACCTTC. This translates into CSVGTGALHYGYTF. Based on the CDR3 plus reference TRBV29-1 and TRBJ1-2, the full variable domain is SAVISQKPSRDICQRGTSLTIQCQVDSQVTMMFWYRQQPGQSLTLIATANQGSEATYESGFVIDKFPISRPNLTFSTLTVSNMSPEDSSIYLCSVGTGALHYGYTFGSGTRLTVV.

This clone came up a few times. The V gene is TRBV7-9, the J gene TRBJ1-3; 7 bases align to TRBD1. From germline, CDR1 is SEHNR and CDR2 FQNEAQ (reference sequence). J gave up 2 bases and V 2 bases, and 12 bases lay outside the gene matches. This CDR3 contains 18 residues. CDR3 DNA: TGTGCCAGCAGCTTACGATACCTGACAGGGAGCGCTGGAAACACCATATATTTT. Protein sequence: CASSLRYLTGSAGNTIYF.

The chain is built from TRBV5-1 and TRBJ2-7; D is unresolved. V was clipped by 0 bases and J by 4 bases, with 11 bases between them. The germline CDR1 and CDR2 sequences are SGHRS and YFSETQ. The CDR3 has 14 amino acids. The CDR3 DNA reads as TGCGCCAGCAGCTTGGATCAACCGGTTTACGAGCAGTACTTC. This sequence encodes CASSLDQPVYEQYF.

V usage is TRBV19 and J usage is TRBJ1-6; TRBD1 might be the D (6 bases). Germline assignment: CDR1 LNHDA and CDR2 SQIVND (reference sequence). Trimming shortened V by 10 bases and J by 9 bases, and 22 bases separated the two germline ends. The CDR3 is 15 residues long. CDR3 loop: CATRVGGGAGSPLHF. Written as DNA, the CDR3 is TGTGCCACCCGAGTGGGGGGGGGCGCCGGTTCACCCCTCCACTTT.

The chain couples TRBV27 to TRBJ2-7, with 9 bases matching TRBD1. Germline-derived CDR1 and CDR2 are MNHEY and SMNVEV (reference sequence). Losses at the gene ends were 3 bases for V and 2 bases for J; bases not matched to a gene: 5. The CDR3 is 15 residues long. CDR3: CASSLGQGPTYEQYF. The CDR3 nucleotides read TGTGCCAGCAGTTTGGGACAGGGCCCCACCTACGAGCAGTACTTC.

The chain couples TRBV27 to TRBJ2-3; possible D gene TRBD2, 5 bases. CDR3 length equals 14 residues. The germline V and J ends were trimmed by 5 bases and 5 bases, with 14 bases remaining between them. Germline V gene sequence: CDR1 MNHEY, CDR2 SMNVEV (reference sequence). The CDR3, as DNA: TGTGCCAGCAGTCTCGGGGTAGGGAGAGATACGCAGTATTTT. This codes for CASSLGVGRDTQYF.

The chain recombines TRBV6-5 with TRBJ2-1; possible D gene TRBD1, 6 bases. CDR1 and CDR2 from the germline V gene are MNHEY and SVGAGI. V lost 5 bases and J lost 8, with 19 bases in between. The CDR3 covers 15 residues. CDR3 residues: CASSMTTVSGDEQFF. DNA of the CDR3: TGTGCCAGCAGTATGACGACAGTTTCAGGGGATGAGCAGTTCTTC.

The gene calls are TRBV4-2 and TRBJ1-2; D unclear. V lost 1 base, J lost 4 bases, and 10 bases lay in between. This CDR3 contains 14 residues. Germline assignment: CDR1 LGHNA and CDR2 YNFKEQ. The CDR3 DNA follows: TGTGCCAGCAGCCAAGGGCAATCTGGCTATGGCTACACCTTC. Residues: CASSQGQSGYGYTF.

The chain has TRBV19 and TRBJ1-3; the D gene is possibly TRBD1 (6 bases). The V gene lost 6 bases and the J gene lost 0 bases, with 9 bases spanning the gap. Germline assignment: CDR1 LNHDA and CDR2 SQIVND (reference sequence). This CDR3 spans 14 amino acids. The CDR3 nucleotides are TGTGCCAGTAGAGGACAGTTCTCTGGAAACACCATATATTTT. Its protein product is CASRGQFSGNTIYF.

The V call is TRBV19, the J call TRBJ1-2, with TRBD1 matching over 10 bases. Germline V CDR1 and CDR2: LNHDA, SQIVND (reference sequence). V gave up 5 bases and J gave up 5 bases; unmatched junction bases: 8. The CDR3 totals 15 residues. Here the CDR3 reads CASSEPGQGFYGYTF. CDR3 coding DNA: TGTGCCAGTAGTGAACCGGGACAGGGGTTTTATGGCTACACCTTC.

The chain has TRBV5-1 and TRBJ2-1, with TRBD2 identical over 14 bases. V was clipped by 4 bases and J by 8 bases; unmatched bases: 8. Germline-derived CDR1 and CDR2 are SGHRS and YFSETQ. This CDR3 comprises 16 residues. The CDR3 DNA reads TGCGCCAGCAGCCCAAGACTAGCGGGGGGGCAGGATGAGCAGTTCTTC. Translated, it gives CASSPRLAGGQDEQFF.

In regard to this clone: Other DNA sequences of this sample code for an identical CDR3. The chain uses TRBV18 and TRBJ1-6; 8 bases are shared with TRBD1. V lost 3 bases to trimming and J lost 10 bases; unmatched junction nucleotides: 2. Germline-derived CDR1 and CDR2 are KGHSH and LQKENI. The CDR3 extends over 13 amino acids. DNA for the CDR3: TGTGCCAGCTCACCTGACAGGGGATCACCCCTCCACTTT. This codes for CASSPDRGSPLHF.

The chain is built from TRBV11-3 and TRBJ2-2; the match to TRBD1 covers 9 bases. The germline V gene encodes CDR1 SGHNT and CDR2 YENEEA. The V segment lost 3 bases and the J segment 6 bases; nucleotides outside the gene matches: 5. This CDR3 contains 15 residues. The chain's CDR3 is CASSLRTGVPGELFF. CDR3 nucleotides: TGTGCCAGCAGCTTGCGGACAGGGGTCCCCGGGGAGCTGTTTTTT.

This clone appeared a single time. The J gene is TRBJ2-3, the V gene TRBV11-3, with D possibly TRBD2 on 5 matching bases. This CDR3 comprises 12 residues. Germline-derived CDR1 and CDR2 are SGHNT and YENEEA. Between the trimmed V and J ends, which lost 8 bases and 6 bases, there was a span of 12 bases. This chain's CDR3 is CASRGYEDTQYF. The CDR3 nucleotides read TGTGCCAGCCGCGGGTATGAGGATACGCAGTATTTT.

The rearrangement uses TRBV29-1 and TRBJ2-7; possibly TRBD2 for D (5 bases). The CDR3 loop spans 12 amino acids. CDR1 and CDR2 from the germline V gene are SQVTM and ANQGSEA. V gave up 2 bases and J gave up 7 bases, with 12 bases separating them. The CDR3 DNA reads TGCAGCGTTGAACTCCAGAGCGGAGAGCAGTACTTC. It is translated as CSVELQSGEQYF.

This clone was seen only once. The rearrangement links TRBV23-1 to TRBJ2-6, with a weak D call TRBD1 (5 bases). TRBV23-1 carries the ORF label, with uncertain function. The CDR3 loop spans 13 amino acids. V gave up 9 bases and J gave up 2 bases, with 8 bases separating them. The DNA for the CDR3 is TGCGCCAGAGGGGTAGCTGGGGCCAACGTCCTGACTTTC. Translated: CARGVAGANVLTF.

This chain joins TRBV10-3 and TRBJ2-3; D is possibly TRBD2 (6 bases). The CDR3 is 13 residues long. The germline V gene encodes CDR1 ENHRY and CDR2 SYGVKD. The V and J ends lost 7 bases and 6 bases respectively, with 14 bases between them. The CDR3 region is CAIKLGGEDTQYF. The CDR3 DNA reads as TGTGCCATCAAGCTCGGGGGAGAGGATACGCAGTATTTT.

V is TRBV7-8 and J is TRBJ1-4; TRBD1 matches at 7 bases. This CDR3 spans 16 amino acids. The ends lost 6 bases at V and 2 bases at J; junction bases unmatched: 9. Germline CDR1 and CDR2: SGHVS and FQNEAQ. CDR3 protein: CASSPDRVTTNEKLFF. For the CDR3, the DNA is TGTGCCAGCAGTCCAGACAGGGTTACGACTAATGAAAAACTGTTTTTT.

The rearrangement joins TRBV27 to TRBJ2-5; 7 bases align to TRBD2. The CDR3 has 15 amino acids. V shed 1 base and J 2 bases; nucleotides not matched to a gene: 4. Looked up from germline, CDR1 is MNHEY and CDR2 is SMNVEV (reference sequence). This chain's CDR3 is CASSLYVGGQETQYF. DNA of the CDR3: TGTGCCAGCAGTTTATATGTGGGGGGGCAAGAGACCCAGTACTTC.

The rearrangement links TRBV2 to TRBJ1-1, with D possibly TRBD1 on 6 matching bases. Germline values: CDR1 SNHLY, CDR2 FYNNEI. CDR3 length: 11 amino acids. The germline V and J ends were trimmed by 6 bases and 7 bases, with 9 bases remaining between them. The CDR3 DNA reads as TGTGCCAGCAGAATAGGGGGTGAAGCTTTCTTT. Protein: CASRIGGEAFF. Looking up the rest from reference TRBV2 and TRBJ1-1 gives the full variable domain: EPEVTQTPSHQVTQMGQEVILRCVPISNHLYFYWYRQILGQKVEFLVSFYNNEISEKSEIFDDQFSVERPDGSNFTLKIRSTKLEDSAMYFCASRIGGEAFFGQGTRLTVV.

This chain uses TRBV7-9 with TRBJ2-2; 9 positions match TRBD2. Germline V gives CDR1 SEHNR, CDR2 FQNEAQ (reference sequence). Trimming removed 1 base from V and 9 bases from J; junction bases left unmatched: 6. The CDR3 has 15 residues. The CDR3 DNA is TGTGCCAGCAGCTTAGGGACTAGCGTCCACCGGGAGCTGTTTTTT. It codes for CASSLGTSVHRELFF.

The chain couples TRBV18 to TRBJ2-2, with TRBD1 identical over 7 bases. CDR3 size: 15 residues. After removal of 3 bases from V and 1 base from J, the junction contained 2 bases not matched to a gene. CDR1 is KGHSH and CDR2 is LQKENI in the germline V gene. The CDR3, as DNA: TGTGCCAGCTCACCTTGGACAGGGAACACCGGGGAGCTGTTTTTT. Its translation: CASSPWTGNTGELFF. Full variable domain (rest looked up from reference TRBV18 and TRBJ2-2): NAGVMQNPRHLVRRRGQEARLRCSPMKGHSHVYWYRQLPEEGLKFMVYLQKENIIDESGMPKERFSAEFPKEGPSILRIQQVVRGDSAAYFCASSPWTGNTGELFFGEGSRLTVL.

This chain links TRBV6-5 with TRBJ2-2; D is perhaps TRBD1 (5 bases). The V gene lost 9 bases and the J gene lost 3 bases, with 14 bases spanning the gap. This CDR3 region has 14 residues. Per the germline V gene, CDR1 is MNHEY and CDR2 is SVGAGI. CDR3 in DNA: TGTGCCAGTACACAGGAGACTTACACCGGGGAGCTGTTTTTT. It yields the protein CASTQETYTGELFF.

The genes are TRBV29-1 and TRBJ1-2; TRBD1 agrees at 10 bases. Germline CDR1 reads SQVTM; CDR2 reads ANQGSEA. J was trimmed by 10 bases and V by 0 bases; bases with no gene match: 2. The CDR3 has 12 amino acids. Written as DNA, the CDR3 is TGCAGCGTTGAAGAGGACAGGGGGAACTACACCTTC. This sequence encodes CSVEEDRGNYTF.

The chain has TRBV30 and TRBJ1-1; D might be TRBD1 (6 bases). The CDR3 covers 12 residues. Deletions cut 7 bases from V and 1 base from J, with 10 bases between. Germline V gene data show CDR1 as GTSNPN and CDR2 as SVGIG (reference sequence). CDR3 sequence reads: CASGQRNTEAFF. The CDR3 nucleotides read TGTGCCTCCGGACAGAGGAACACTGAAGCTTTCTTT. Drawing the rest from reference TRBV30 and TRBJ1-1, the complete variable domain is SQTIHQWPATLVQPVGSPLSLECTVEGTSNPNLYWYRQAAGRGLQLLFYSVGIGQISSEVPQNLSASRPQDRQFILSSKKLLLSDSGFYLCASGQRNTEAFFGQGTRLTVV.

This chain uses TRBV19 with TRBJ1-1, with D tentatively TRBD1 (5 bases). The germline CDR1 and CDR2 sequences are LNHDA and SQIVND (reference sequence). The germline V and J ends were trimmed by 3 bases and 4 bases, with 15 bases remaining between them. The CDR3 consists of 15 residues. The DNA for the CDR3 is TGTGCCAGTAGTATTAAGCAGGGAGGCGGCACTGAAGCTTTCTTT. It is translated as CASSIKQGGGTEAFF.

V gene TRBV27 combines with J gene TRBJ2-7; 9 bases agree with TRBD1. Germline CDR1 reads MNHEY; CDR2 reads SMNVEV (reference sequence). The CDR3 contains 16 residues. After removal of 4 bases from V and 3 bases from J, the junction contained 10 bases not matched to a gene. The CDR3 reads CASSSHLGQGNYEQYF. The CDR3 DNA sequence: TGTGCCAGCAGTTCCCACCTGGGACAGGGAAACTACGAGCAGTACTTC.